This TCR beta chain was captured in a study of Ad26.COV2.S vaccination and SARS-CoV-2 variants. CDR1 is LNHNV, CDR2 YYDKDF, per germline (reference sequence). V was trimmed by 5 bases and J by 3 bases, leaving 7 bases between them. The CDR3 has 12 residues. The treatment denotes: 15 to 20 received Ad26.COV2.S at low or high dose, single or two shots; about 5 received placebo; per-sample allocation not given. Repertoires come from day 63 after the first vaccine or placebo injection. Repertoires were generated with immunoSEQ multiplex PCR, while TCRdb's copy carries only in-frame clones and drops some. The repertoire includes around 450,000 clones, 75% to 95% of them detected once, and more than 9% sits in the top ten.

The receptor's source is a person between 18 and 59 years old who received the Ad26.COV2.S COVID-19 vaccine or a placebo. The chain carries TRBV15 and TRBJ2-5; no firm D call. The starting material was peripheral blood, obtained in a trial of Ad26.COV2.S vaccine versus placebo. CDR3 sequence reads: CATSVREETQYF. Written as DNA, the CDR3 is TGTGCCACCAGCGTTAGAGAAGAGACCCAGTACTTC.